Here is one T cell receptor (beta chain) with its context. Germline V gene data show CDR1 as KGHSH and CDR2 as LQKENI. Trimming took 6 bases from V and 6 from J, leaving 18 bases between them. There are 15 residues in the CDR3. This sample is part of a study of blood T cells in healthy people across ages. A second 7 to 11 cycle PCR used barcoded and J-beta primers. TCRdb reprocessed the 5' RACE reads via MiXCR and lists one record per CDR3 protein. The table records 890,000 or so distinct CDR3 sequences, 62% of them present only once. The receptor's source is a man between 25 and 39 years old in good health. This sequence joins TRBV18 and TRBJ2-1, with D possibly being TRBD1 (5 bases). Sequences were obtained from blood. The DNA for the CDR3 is TGTGCCAGCTCTCCCAGCGAGAGACAGCCCAATGAGCAGTTCTTC. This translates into CASSPSERQPNEQFF.